The next 24 T cell receptor beta chains were all read from a single sample in a study of OX40 agonist ivuxolimab in advanced cancers. Library prep was done by the immunoSEQ multiplex PCR assay. The immuneACCESS repertoire file appears here via TCRdb, limited to in-frame rearrangements. These files lack a portion of the clones; in checked studies, under half of the deficit traces to unresolved V genes, and the cause of the others is not known. The sample profile shows about 66,000 clones; around 86% of them were found once. The ten largest clones take up about 8.2% of the sample. Sequenced material: CD4+ or CD8+ T cells sorted from blood, taken in a trial of the OX40 agonist ivuxolimab. These TCRs come from an adult with an advanced solid tumor such as melanoma, head and neck, liver or kidney cancer.

The chain has TRBV7-8 and TRBJ1-4, with 7 bases that match TRBD1. The germline V gene has CDR1 SGHVS and CDR2 FQNEAQ. The junction had 4 bases not matched to a gene; V was cut back by 3 bases and J by 3 bases. This CDR3 contains 15 residues. The chain's CDR3 is CASSFTGASNEKLFF. CDR3 DNA: TGTGCCAGCAGCTTTACAGGGGCATCTAATGAAAAACTGTTTTTT.

Only a few counts were recorded for this clone. The rearrangement joins TRBV19 to TRBJ2-7; D is unclear. The CDR3 runs 14 residues. V was cut by 6 bases and J by 2 bases, with 14 bases left in between. Germline V gives CDR1 LNHDA, CDR2 SQIVND (reference sequence). CDR3 nucleotides: TGTGCCAGTAGCCCCGGTAGAGGACCCTACGAGCAGTACTTC. Translating it yields CASSPGRGPYEQYF.

The chain is built from TRBV28 and TRBJ1-2; possible D gene TRBD1, 5 bases. CDR1 and CDR2 (germline): MDHEN, SYDVKM. The CDR3 is 15 residues long. Trimming cost V 4 bases and J 4 bases, with 16 bases left between them. CDR3 nucleotides: TGTGCCAGCAGTTCCCAAGGCCAGGGTGGCTATGGCTACACCTTC. It is translated as CASSSQGQGGYGYTF.

This clone was picked up a small number of times. The genes are TRBV6-5 and TRBJ1-1; D not resolved. Per the germline V gene, CDR1 is MNHEY and CDR2 is SVGAGI. The CDR3 spans 13 residues. The V end lost 2 bases, the J end lost 5 bases, and 9 bases lay between the germline ends. The CDR3: CASSYKMRTEAFF. The CDR3 coding sequence is TGTGCCAGCAGTTACAAGATGAGGACTGAAGCTTTCTTT.

Only one count was recorded for this clone. The V gene is TRBV12-5, the J gene TRBJ1-1, with TRBD1 identical over 9 bases. This CDR3 comprises 13 residues. V lost 5 bases, J lost 5 bases, and 3 bases stayed unmatched. The germline V gene encodes CDR1 LGHNT and CDR2 FRNRAP. The CDR3 DNA follows: TGTGCTAGTGGTACGGACAGGGGTACTGAAGCTTTCTTT. As protein: CASGTDRGTEAFF.

The chain has TRBV20-1 and TRBJ1-1; D is possibly TRBD1 (5 bases). The CDR3 extends over 11 amino acids. Germline loops: CDR1 DFQATT, CDR2 SNEGSKA (reference sequence). V shed 7 bases and J shed 7 bases, with 13 bases lying between them. The CDR3 sequence: CSGDRVFEAFF. The CDR3 DNA reads TGCAGTGGGGACCGGGTTTTTGAAGCTTTCTTT.

The rearrangement uses TRBV7-2 and TRBJ1-2; tentative D call: TRBD1 (6 bases). CDR1 is SGHTA and CDR2 is FQGNSA in the germline V gene. The V gene lost 1 base and the J gene lost 8 bases, with 11 bases spanning the gap. There are 13 residues in the CDR3. CDR3 sequence (DNA): TGTGCCAGCAGCTTAGGTCCAGGGGAAGGCTACACCTTC. Protein sequence: CASSLGPGEGYTF.

The J gene is TRBJ1-4, the V gene TRBV30, with D unresolved. Germline loops: CDR1 GTSNPN, CDR2 SVGIG (reference sequence). Trimming took 4 bases from V and 3 from J, leaving 12 bases between them. The CDR3 is made up of 14 amino acids. DNA of the CDR3: TGTGCCTGGAATAGTGGAGTTGCTAATGAAAAACTGTTTTTT. Translated, it gives CAWNSGVANEKLFF. The full variable domain, its missing parts supplied by reference TRBV30 and TRBJ1-4, is SQTIHQWPATLVQPVGSPLSLECTVEGTSNPNLYWYRQAAGRGLQLLFYSVGIGQISSEVPQNLSASRPQDRQFILSSKKLLLSDSGFYLCAWNSGVANEKLFFGSGTQLSVL.

The chain carries TRBV7-9 and TRBJ1-3; unclear D gene. The CDR3 length is 12 residues. V lost 8 bases and J 2 bases, leaving 7 bases between the germline ends. The germline V gene has CDR1 SEHNR and CDR2 FQNEAQ (reference sequence). The CDR3 loop is CASRGAGNTIYF. CDR3 DNA sequence: TGTGCCAGCCGGGGAGCTGGAAACACCATATATTTT.

This rearrangement joins TRBV9 to TRBJ1-3; D may be TRBD1 (5 bases). Germline V gives CDR1 SGDLS, CDR2 YYNGEE. The CDR3 contains 18 residues. Trimming pared 4 bases from V and 4 bases from J, leaving 24 bases between. CDR3 region: CASSSPSGPGPSGNTIYF. The CDR3, as DNA: TGTGCCAGCAGCTCCCCCTCCGGTCCGGGACCCTCCGGAAACACCATATATTTT.

This rearrangement joins TRBV7-2 to TRBJ2-5, with D possibly being TRBD2 (5 bases). This CDR3 spans 13 amino acids. Trimming stripped 5 bases from V and 5 bases from J, with 12 bases between. Germline lookup yields CDR1 SGHTA and CDR2 FQGNSA. The CDR3 DNA sequence: TGTGCCAGCAGCCGGGGTCTAGGGGAGACCCAGTACTTC. Translated: CASSRGLGETQYF. Supplemented by reference TRBV7-2 and TRBJ2-5, the full variable domain reads GAGVSQSPSNKVTEKGKDVELRCDPISGHTALYWYRQSLGQGLEFLIYFQGNSAPDKSGLPSDRFSAERTGGSVSTLTIQRTQQEDSAVYLCASSRGLGETQYFGPGTRLLVL.

The rearrangement uses TRBV7-3 and TRBJ1-4; D gene uncertain. Germline loops: CDR1 SGHTA, CDR2 FQGTGA. Trimming removed 2 bases from V and 7 bases from J, with 8 bases in between. This CDR3 region has 13 residues. CDR3 sequence (DNA): TGTGCCAGCAGCTTATTCCCTGGTGAAAAACTGTTTTTT. Protein product: CASSLFPGEKLFF.

The chain uses TRBV11-3 and TRBJ2-1, with 10 bases that match TRBD1. V gave up 6 bases and J gave up 12 bases; unmatched junction bases: 11. CDR3 length equals 14 residues. Per germline, CDR1 SGHNT and CDR2 YENEEA. CDR3 loop: CASRPGTGEVRQFF. The CDR3 DNA reads as TGTGCCAGCAGGCCGGGGACAGGGGAGGTAAGGCAGTTCTTC.

This rearrangement joins TRBV19 to TRBJ2-6; TRBD1 is a possible D gene (5 bases). The V end lost 4 bases, the J end lost 1 base, and 14 bases lay between the germline ends. The CDR3 extends over 17 amino acids. Germline CDR1 and CDR2: LNHDA and SQIVND (reference sequence). CDR3 sequence (DNA): TGTGCCAGTAGTAATAGGCTTCCAGGGTCTGGGGCCAACGTCCTGACTTTC. Translation: CASSNRLPGSGANVLTF.

This sequence joins TRBV6-5 and TRBJ1-5; TRBD1 aligns across 7 bases. V was pared by 0 bases and J by 2 bases, with 1 base of the junction left unmatched. CDR1 and CDR2 from the germline V gene are MNHEY and SVGAGI. This CDR3 is built from 15 residues. CDR3 loop: CASSYSQGGNQPQHF. CDR3 nucleotides: TGTGCCAGCAGTTACTCGCAGGGGGGCAATCAGCCCCAGCATTTT.

CDR3 region: CASTIQGYQPQHF. In DNA form, the CDR3 reads TGTGCCAGCACCATACAGGGATATCAGCCCCAGCATTTT. V gene TRBV6-1 combines with J gene TRBJ1-5, with D tentatively TRBD1 (6 bases). V lost 7 bases and J 5 bases, leaving 12 bases between the germline ends. This CDR3 comprises 13 residues. CDR1 and CDR2 (germline): MNHNS, SASEGT.

This clone has only a few counts. The chain carries TRBV7-8 and TRBJ1-5; D call uncertain. Per germline, CDR1 SGHVS and CDR2 FQNEAQ. The CDR3 spans 14 residues. V lost 4 bases and J 0 bases, leaving 7 bases between the germline ends. CDR3 sequence (DNA): TGTGCCAGCAGCTCCTTCACTAGCAATCAGCCCCAGCATTTT. This codes for CASSSFTSNQPQHF.

The chain recombines TRBV6-1 with TRBJ1-2, with D possibly TRBD1 on 5 matching bases. Germline V CDR1 and CDR2: MNHNS, SASEGT. This CDR3 has 14 amino acids. The V and J ends lost 1 base and 8 bases respectively, with 14 bases between them. The CDR3 bases are TGTGCCAGCAGTGAAGTAGGCAGGGACGGCGGCTACACCTTC. It yields the protein CASSEVGRDGGYTF.

The chain employs TRBV28 and TRBJ1-1, with D maybe TRBD1 (5 bases). The CDR3 is made up of 12 amino acids. Between the trimmed V and J ends, which lost 6 bases and 8 bases, there was a span of 13 bases. Germline assignment: CDR1 MDHEN and CDR2 SYDVKM. As DNA, the CDR3 is TGTGCCAGCAGCTATGGGTGGGGCGAAGCTTTCTTT. It translates to CASSYGWGEAFF.

The J gene is TRBJ2-7, the V gene TRBV7-2, with D perhaps given as TRBD1 or TRBD2 (5 bases each). V dropped 1 base and J dropped 0 bases, with 10 bases sitting between them. This CDR3 has 15 residues. The V gene's germline CDR1 is SGHTA and CDR2 FQGNSA. CDR3 in amino acids: CASSLGRGISYEQYF. The CDR3 nucleotides are TGTGCCAGCAGCTTAGGTCGGGGCATCTCCTACGAGCAGTACTTC.

This chain links TRBV27 with TRBJ1-1; the D is unclear. The germline V gene encodes CDR1 MNHEY and CDR2 SMNVEV (reference sequence). V lost 4 bases to trimming and J lost 3 bases, with 6 bases between them. The CDR3 extends over 12 amino acids. The CDR3 loop reads CASSSEYTEAFF. CDR3 DNA sequence: TGTGCCAGCAGTTCTGAATACACTGAAGCTTTCTTT.

This rearrangement joins TRBV2 to TRBJ2-1; weak D call: TRBD1 (5 bases). V dropped 4 bases and J dropped 4 bases, with 11 bases sitting between them. CDR3 length: 14 residues. Germline CDR1 reads SNHLY; CDR2 reads FYNNEI. CDR3 DNA sequence: TGTGCCAGCAGTGTGAAGCGACAGTACAATGAGCAGTTCTTC. Translation gives CASSVKRQYNEQFF.

The chain combines TRBV27 with TRBJ2-1; D gene ambiguous. V dropped 5 bases and J dropped 6 bases, with 8 bases sitting between them. The CDR3 is made up of 12 amino acids. The germline V gene encodes CDR1 MNHEY and CDR2 SMNVEV (reference sequence). The CDR3 protein is CASSLKGNEQFF. The DNA for the CDR3 is TGTGCCAGCAGTCTAAAAGGCAATGAGCAGTTCTTC.

This rearrangement joins TRBV6-4 to TRBJ1-1, with D perhaps TRBD1 (6 bases). V lost 0 bases and J 9 bases, leaving 8 bases between the germline ends. The CDR3 is made up of 12 amino acids. Germline CDR1 MRHNA, CDR2 SNTAGT. CDR3 sequence: CASSDSQGKAFF. CDR3 DNA sequence: TGTGCCAGCAGTGACTCACAGGGTAAAGCTTTCTTT.